This T cell receptor beta chain was recovered during a study of blood T cell repertoires in COVID-19. Study information: COVID-19 samples collected from the United States, Italy and Spain covered acute and convalescent phases. T cells, B-cell-depleted T cells, or PBMCs supplied cDNA or gDNA.

As handled by the study authors: Amplification with reference gene primers provided the estimates of nucleated cell counts. The repertoire was sequenced with immunoSEQ multiplex PCR; TCRdb's copy has only in-frame clones and lacks some. For V, J and clone size, that table is used; D and trimming come from the DNA. The repertoire holds some 140,000 clones, with under 85% as singletons. V was pared by 3 bases and J by 2 bases, with 15 bases between. The CDR3 runs to 16 residues. Per the germline V gene, CDR1 is KGHSH and CDR2 is LQKENI. Followed over time, Seattle patients had been enrolled while infection was active.

The rearrangement joins TRBV18 to TRBJ2-3, with a possible D match to TRBD2 (7 bases). Material: peripheral blood. This receptor was obtained from a man aged 55 to 70 with COVID-19, enrolled during active disease. CDR3 region: CASSPLGGANTDTQYF. CDR3 DNA sequence: TGTGCCAGCTCACCGCTGGGGGGGGCCAACACAGATACGCAGTATTTT. The full variable domain, with the rest looked up from reference TRBV18 and TRBJ2-3, is NAGVMQNPRHLVRRRGQEARLRCSPMKGHSHVYWYRQLPEEGLKFMVYLQKENIIDESGMPKERFSAEFPKEGPSILRIQQVVRGDSAAYFCASSPLGGANTDTQYFGPGTRLTVL.